This T cell receptor beta chain was documented in a study of blood T cell repertoires in COVID-19. Study details: Some COVID-19 samples were acute and others convalescent; all came from the United States, Italy and Spain. The analysed material was cDNA or gDNA that came from T cells, B-cell-depleted T cells, or PBMCs.

As processed by the authors: Scientists estimated how many nucleated cells there were by amplifying reference gene primers. The table came from immunoSEQ multiplex PCR; TCRdb's copy has only in-frame clones and leaves some out. D and trimming were read from the DNA, whereas the V and J calls and clone size are those reported in that table. The sample has about 170,000 clones, 84% seen once. The CDR3 extends over 15 amino acids. Trimming took 1 base from V and 0 from J, leaving 8 bases between them. CDR1 is SGHTA and CDR2 is FQGTGA in the germline V gene. Sequenced sample: peripheral blood. The rearrangement links TRBV7-3 to TRBJ2-3; a possible D gene is TRBD1 (5 bases). This receptor was obtained from a human donor with acute or convalescent COVID-19. The donor label of this sample is uncertain. The CDR3 DNA follows: TGTGCCAGCAGCTTAAACGGACATAGCACAGATACGCAGTATTTT. Its translation is CASSLNGHSTDTQYF.